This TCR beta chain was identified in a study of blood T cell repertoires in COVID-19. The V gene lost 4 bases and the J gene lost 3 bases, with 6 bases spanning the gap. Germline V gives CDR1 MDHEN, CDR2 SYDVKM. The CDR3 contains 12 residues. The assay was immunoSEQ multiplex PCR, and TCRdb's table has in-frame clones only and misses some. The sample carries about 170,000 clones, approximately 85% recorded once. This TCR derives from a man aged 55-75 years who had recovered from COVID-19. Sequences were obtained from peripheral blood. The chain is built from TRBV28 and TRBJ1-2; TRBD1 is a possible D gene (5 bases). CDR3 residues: CASSWGDYGYTF. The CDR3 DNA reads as TGTGCCAGCAGTTGGGGGGACTATGGCTACACCTTC.